Below are 4 T cell receptor beta chains sequenced from a single sample in a study of cytomegalovirus exposure and HLA in healthy donors. Produced via immunoSEQ multiplex PCR; TCRdb's table is partial and in-frame only. The sample contains around 250,000 clones, 85% to 90% of which appear only once. The sequenced sample was PBMCs. Source of these receptors: a woman between 18 and 29 years old in good health and CMV-seronegative.

This clone was observed a single time. The identical CDR3 is also encoded by other nucleotide sequences in the sample. The chain combines TRBV5-1 with TRBJ2-3, with 10 positions matching TRBD1. Germline V lookup: CDR1 SGHRS, CDR2 YFSETQ. The CDR3 is 15 amino acids. With 0 bases clipped from V and 4 bases from J, the junction kept 2 bases outside the gene matches. The CDR3 nucleotides are TGCGCCAGCAGCTTGGGGGACAGGGGCTCAGATACGCAGTATTTT. It yields the protein CASSLGDRGSDTQYF.

The chain recombines TRBV7-6 with TRBJ2-7; 7 bases agree with TRBD1. V lost 5 bases and J lost 4; bases outside the gene matches: 14. The CDR3 contains 16 residues. Germline CDR1 and CDR2: SGHVS and FNYEAQ. DNA of the CDR3: TGTGCCAGCAGCCCATTGCCACAGGGGTACGAGTACGAGCAGTACTTC. Translation gives CASSPLPQGYEYEQYF. Variable domain in full (rest from reference TRBV7-6 and TRBJ2-7): GAGVSQSPRYKVTKRGQDVALRCDPISGHVSLYWYRQALGQGPEFLTYFNYEAQQDKSGLPNDRFSAERPEGSISTLTIQRTEQRDSAMYRCASSPLPQGYEYEQYFGPGTRLTVT.

The chain combines TRBV28 with TRBJ2-1; D may be TRBD2 (6 bases). Germline CDR1 MDHEN, CDR2 SYDVKM. Trimming took off 3 bases at V and 5 bases at J, with 8 bases between the two ends. There are 13 residues in the CDR3. DNA for the CDR3: TGTGCCAGCAGTTTTGGGGGGAACAATGAGCAGTTCTTC. This codes for CASSFGGNNEQFF. Full variable domain (remainder filled in from reference TRBV28 and TRBJ2-1): DVKVTQSSRYLVKRTGEKVFLECVQDMDHENMFWYRQDPGLGLRLIYFSYDVKMKEKGDIPEGYSVSREKKERFSLILESASTNQTSMYLCASSFGGNNEQFFGPGTRLTVL.

This clone was seen only once. The chain has TRBV19 and TRBJ2-7, with D unclear. CDR3 length: 11 amino acids. Germline CDR1 LNHDA, CDR2 SQIVND (reference sequence). The V and J ends lost 4 bases and 3 bases respectively, with 4 bases between them. The CDR3 nucleotides are TGTGCCAGTAGTAACAGCTACGAGCAGTACGTC. Translating gives CASSNSYEQYV.